The 5 T cell receptor beta chains below come from one sample, sequenced in a study of blood T cell repertoires in COVID-19. The assay was immunoSEQ multiplex PCR, and TCRdb's table has in-frame clones only and misses some. The sample gives roughly 80,000 clones, over 65% of which show up once; roughly 12% is in the top ten. Specimen: peripheral blood. The origin of the receptors is a human donor in a cohort sampled during active COVID-19.

The chain combines TRBV18 with TRBJ2-7, with TRBD1 matching 7 bases. Germline values: CDR1 KGHSH, CDR2 LQKENI. This CDR3 is built from 14 residues. The V gene end was trimmed by 3 bases and the J gene end by 2 bases; junction bases not matched to a gene: 4. This chain's CDR3 is CASSPGQTTYEQYF. CDR3 in DNA: TGTGCCAGCTCACCGGGACAGACGACCTACGAGCAGTACTTC.

V usage is TRBV2 and J usage is TRBJ2-2, with D perhaps TRBD1 (6 bases). The CDR3 consists of 13 residues. Germline loops: CDR1 SNHLY, CDR2 FYNNEI. Between the trimmed V and J ends, which lost 6 bases and 4 bases, there was a span of 9 bases. CDR3 residues: CASRTGFTGELFF. Written as DNA, the CDR3 is TGTGCCAGCAGAACAGGGTTCACCGGGGAGCTGTTTTTT.

CDR3 bases: TGTGCCAGCAGTCCCACAGAAGCCAAAAACATTCAGTACTTC. Translating it yields CASSPTEAKNIQYF. The V and J genes are TRBV6-5 and TRBJ2-4; D is unclear. The V gene's germline CDR1 is MNHEY and CDR2 SVGAGI. The CDR3 length is 14 residues. The V gene lost 5 bases and the J gene lost 0 bases, with 8 bases spanning the gap.

The chain has TRBV29-1 and TRBJ2-3; 7 bases match TRBD1. The junction had 2 bases not matched to a gene; V was cut back by 2 bases and J by 3 bases. The germline gives CDR1 SQVTM, CDR2 ANQGSEA. The CDR3 covers 13 residues. CDR3 in DNA: TGCAGCGTTGAATACAGGGGAACAGATACGCAGTATTTT. Translated, it gives CSVEYRGTDTQYF.

This chain uses TRBV7-8 with TRBJ2-1; maybe TRBD1 (6 bases). In germline, CDR1 is SGHVS, CDR2 FQNEAQ. CDR3 length equals 15 residues. Trimming took 8 bases from V and 4 from J, leaving 18 bases between them. This chain's CDR3 is CASVPTFGQYNEQFF. CDR3 nucleotides: TGTGCCAGCGTACCGACGTTCGGACAGTACAATGAGCAGTTCTTC.